This T cell receptor beta chain was found in a study of T cell responses to AZD1222 COVID-19 vaccine. Study-level points and caveats: Only five or six AZD1222 recipients were seropositive at baseline. Two AZD1222 doses significantly raised spike-specific TCR breadth and depth over controls. White British donors predominated, females outnumbered males, and clonal diversity was possibly underestimated.

Trimming at V came to 3 bases and at J to 1 base, leaving 9 bases not matched to a gene. In germline, CDR1 is SGDLS, CDR2 YYNGEE. The CDR3 runs 16 residues. Here immunoSEQ multiplex PCR was the method, and the copy in TCRdb shows in-frame clones only, minus some. The sample has under 140,000 clones, 85% to 95% seen once; the top ten hold 2.5% to 3%. Note on this clone: Its antigen remains unknown.

This TCR came from an adult who received the AZD1222 COVID-19 vaccine. This material consisted of peripheral blood, taken 28 days after the second AZD1222 dose. The V call is TRBV9, the J call TRBJ2-7, with 8 nucleotides matching TRBD2. The CDR3 sequence is CASSAGSGMSSYEQYF. CDR3 in DNA: TGTGCCAGCAGCGCCGGTAGCGGGATGTCGTCCTACGAGCAGTACTTC.